The entry below describes one T cell receptor beta chain. Its antigen is unknown. These data belong to a study of OX40 agonist ivuxolimab in advanced cancers. Study as a whole: All patients had ivuxolimab intravenously every 2 weeks at 0.01 to 10 mg/kg.

Findings and caveats of the study: The mean number of expanded clones was higher in CD8+ T cells than in CD4+. Among the lowest levels of clonal expansion were found in partial responders at 0.1-3.0 mg/kg.

Sequenced by immunoSEQ multiplex PCR; TCRdb stores in-frame clones only, minus some. The sample has 35,000 to 40,000 clones, approximately 90% seen once. Trimming took 3 bases from V and 0 from J, leaving 14 bases between them. CDR1 and CDR2 (germline): KGHSH, LQKENI. The CDR3 extends over 17 amino acids. Samples of blood were obtained at baseline, on cycle 4 day 1, and on cycle 7 day 1. The receptor was derived from an adult with an advanced solid tumor such as melanoma, head and neck, liver or kidney cancer. This chain links TRBV18 with TRBJ2-2, with D uncertain. Here the sequenced sample was CD4+ or CD8+ T cells sorted from blood, taken in a trial of the OX40 agonist ivuxolimab. The CDR3 sequence is CASSPERTLTNTGELFF. In DNA form, the CDR3 reads TGTGCCAGCTCACCCGAAAGAACACTGACGAACACCGGGGAGCTGTTTTTT.